These 27 T cell receptor beta chains came from one sample sequenced in a study of T cells in women clearing cervical HPV infection. Profiling relied on immunoSEQ multiplex PCR, and the TCRdb table lists in-frame clones only, not all of them. The sample data list approximately 49,000 clones. The sample comprised blood buffy coat. The receptors stem from a woman between 18 and 70 years old with a cervical HPV16 infection that either progressed to CIN3+ or cleared (not recorded which).

About this clone itself: The read terminates 3 residues ahead of where the CDR3 ends, so the germline J gene completes it. This CDR3 is also generated by other DNA sequences in the sample. The chain combines TRBV10-3 with TRBJ1-1; 9 bases agree with TRBD1. V was pared by 3 bases and J by 6 bases, with 11 bases of the junction left unmatched. Germline V CDR1 and CDR2: ENHRY, SYGVKD. The CDR3 loop spans 16 amino acids. The part of the CDR3 DNA that was read is TGTGCCATCAGTGAATCGGGGGACAGGGTAAGGCCTGAA. This codes for CAISESGDRVRPE. The CDR3 in full is CAISESGDRVRPEAFF.

Details on this clone: The read halts 3 residues ahead of the CDR3 end, with the missing end drawn from the germline J gene. The gene calls are TRBV20-1 and TRBJ2-2; the match to TRBD2 covers 8 bases. V gave up 3 bases and J gave up 4 bases; unmatched junction bases: 16. In germline, CDR1 is DFQATT, CDR2 SNEGSKA (reference sequence). CDR3 length: 18 residues. CDR3 DNA, as far as it was read: TGCAGTGCTAGGGCCTCGGTCGGACTAGCACATTTCACCGGGGAG. Amino acid sequence: CSARASVGLAHFTGE. The whole CDR3 sequence reads CSARASVGLAHFTGELFF.

In regard to this clone: The read terminates 3 residues before the CDR3 end, so the remaining end is supplied by the germline J gene. The chain carries TRBV5-1 and TRBJ1-2; 8 bases agree with TRBD1. Per the germline V gene, CDR1 is SGHRS and CDR2 is YFSETQ. The CDR3 contains 14 residues. V lost 3 bases and J lost 2; bases outside the gene matches: 3. The CDR3 protein is CASSSTGGNYGYTF. The CDR3 DNA, read in part, is TGCGCCAGCAGCTCAACAGGGGGGAACTATGGC.

A remark on this clone: The read falls 3 residues short of the CDR3 end, and the missing part is taken from the germline J gene. J is TRBJ2-3 and V is TRBV6-2 or TRBV6-3, with no clear D. CDR3 size: 13 residues. Per the germline V gene, CDR1 is MNHEY and CDR2 is SVGEGT. V was clipped by 4 bases and J by 4 bases, with 9 bases between them. The CDR3 is CASSLALADTQYF. The sequenced part of the CDR3 DNA is TGTGCCAGCAGTTTGGCCCTGGCAGATACG.

With respect to this clone: The read finishes 3 residues shy of the CDR3 end, and the germline J gene is used to complete it. This chain uses TRBV19 with TRBJ2-2, with D possibly matching TRBD2 (6 bases). Trimming removed 6 bases from V and 2 bases from J, with 10 bases in between. Germline V gene data show CDR1 as LNHDA and CDR2 as SQIVND (reference sequence). The CDR3 extends over 14 amino acids. CDR3 bases read: TGTGCCAGTAGCCCGGGACTCAACACCGGGGAG. Translation: CASSPGLNTGE. The entire CDR3 reads CASSPGLNTGELFF.

The CDR3 spells CSAKRGLVSYEQYF. The sequenced part of the CDR3 DNA is TGCAGTGCCAAGAGGGGACTAGTCTCCTACGAG. J is TRBJ2-7 and V is TRBV20-1; 8 bases agree with TRBD2. Read sequence stops 3 residues before the CDR3 end, and the germline J gene provides the missing end. The V segment lost 6 bases and the J segment 0 bases; nucleotides outside the gene matches: 7. The germline V gene encodes CDR1 DFQATT and CDR2 SNEGSKA (reference sequence). The CDR3 extends over 14 amino acids.

A word on this clone: The CDR3 end is not reached by the read, which stops 3 residues before it; the germline J gene fills it in. V is TRBV5-8 and J is TRBJ2-1; TRBD1 matches at 10 bases. After removal of 5 bases from V and 5 bases from J, the junction contained 7 bases not matched to a gene. Per germline, CDR1 SGHTS and CDR2 YDEGEE. The CDR3 runs 15 residues. Partial CDR3 DNA: TGTGCCAGCAGGGGATTGGGACAGGGGAACAATGAG. It encodes CASRGLGQGNNE. The entire CDR3 sequence reads CASRGLGQGNNEQFF.

To note about this clone: The read terminates 3 residues before the CDR3 end, so the remaining end is supplied by the germline J gene. The chain combines TRBV29-1 with TRBJ2-5; possible D gene TRBD2, 7 bases. Germline V CDR1 and CDR2: SQVTM, ANQGSEA. The V end was cut by 6 bases, the J end by 5 bases, with 16 bases between. The CDR3 sequence is 13 residues long. The sequenced CDR3 bases are TGCAGCGTCGAGGGGGGGGCTAGGGAGACC. Protein product: CSVEGGARET. The complete CDR3 reads CSVEGGARETQYF.

As to this clone: The read falls 3 residues short of the CDR3 end, and the missing part is taken from the germline J gene. The chain joins TRBV5-4 to TRBJ2-3, with 7 bases that match TRBD1. CDR1 and CDR2 (germline): SGHNT, YYREEE (reference sequence). The CDR3 consists of 13 residues. The V gene end was trimmed by 5 bases and the J gene end by 4 bases; junction bases not matched to a gene: 4. The CDR3 DNA, read in part, is TGTGCCAGCAGTCGGGACAGACCAGATACG. Its translation: CASSRDRPDT. The full CDR3 protein reads CASSRDRPDTQYF.

As regards this clone: The read is 3 residues too short to cover the CDR3 end, so that end is filled in from the germline J gene. The chain joins TRBV19 to TRBJ2-5, with a tentative D call TRBD2 (7 bases). The CDR3 is 15 residues long. V lost 3 bases and J lost 2, with 13 bases in between. CDR1 is LNHDA, CDR2 SQIVND, per germline (reference sequence). CDR3 loop: CASSIVRGGQETQYF. CDR3 bases read: TGTGCCAGTAGTATCGTCAGGGGAGGGCAAGAGACC.

Concerning this clone: The missing CDR3 end, 3 residues past where the read stops, is filled in from the germline J gene. V and J are TRBV7-9 and TRBJ2-7, with 8 bases identical to TRBD2. The germline V gene encodes CDR1 SEHNR and CDR2 FQNEAQ (reference sequence). This CDR3 spans 15 amino acids. V dropped 5 bases and J dropped 0; count of bases not matched to a gene: 6. The CDR3 loop is CASSQRTSPSYEQYF. CDR3 DNA (partial): TGTGCCAGCAGCCAACGGACTAGCCCCTCCTACGAG.

As to this clone: The sequence runs out 3 residues before the end of the CDR3; the remainder is reconstructed from the germline J gene. This chain links TRBV7-2 with TRBJ1-5; D uncertain. Trimming pared 1 base from V and 6 bases from J, leaving 4 bases between. In germline, CDR1 is SGHTA, CDR2 FQGNSA. The CDR3 is 12 residues long. Incomplete CDR3 DNA: TGTGCCAGCAGCTTAGGAGGTCAGCCC. It specifies CASSLGGQP. From start to end, the CDR3 is CASSLGGQPQHF.

As to this clone: Coverage ceases 3 residues before the CDR3 finishes, and the germline J gene fills in the end. V is TRBV29-1 and J is TRBJ2-3, with 7 bases lining up with TRBD1. The V gene's germline CDR1 is SQVTM and CDR2 ANQGSEA. The CDR3 extends over 12 amino acids. Trimming cost V 5 bases and J 6 bases; bases outside gene matches: 5. CDR3 bases read: TGCAGCGTTAAAACAGGGGTCGATACG. This gives the protein CSVKTGVDT. The CDR3 in full is CSVKTGVDTQYF.

In the case of this clone: The DNA ends 3 residues before the CDR3 does, and the rest of the CDR3 is filled in from the germline J gene. The chain carries TRBV11-2 and TRBJ1-1, with 10 bases lining up with TRBD1. Per germline, CDR1 SGHAT and CDR2 FQNNGV. V trimming: 5 bases; J trimming: 5 bases; junction bases outside the gene matches: 5. This CDR3 has 14 residues. The CDR3 spells CASSVGTGVTEAFF. The sequenced CDR3 bases are TGTGCCAGCAGCGTAGGGACAGGGGTTACTGAA.

As concerns this clone: The read stops 3 residues short of the end of the CDR3; the missing end is completed from the germline J gene. The genes are TRBV20-1 and TRBJ1-2; D is possibly TRBD1 (6 bases). CDR1 is DFQATT and CDR2 is SNEGSKA in the germline V gene (reference sequence). The CDR3 extends over 15 amino acids. With 2 bases removed from V and 0 bases from J, the gap between germline ends came to 13 bases. The CDR3 reads CSARFTGNTNYGYTF. CDR3 DNA (partial): TGCAGTGCTAGATTTACAGGGAATACTAACTATGGC.

A note on this clone: The read stops 3 residues short of the end of the CDR3; the missing end is completed from the germline J gene. This chain joins TRBV7-9 and TRBJ2-2; possibly TRBD2 for D (5 bases). V lost 4 bases to trimming and J lost 8 bases, with 14 bases between them. This CDR3 spans 14 amino acids. Germline loops: CDR1 SEHNR, CDR2 FQNEAQ (reference sequence). The CDR3: CASSSLGVAGELFF. Partial CDR3 DNA: TGTGCCAGCAGCTCGCTCGGGGTAGCAGGGGAG.

Regarding this clone: The CDR3 end lies 3 residues beyond the end of the read and is filled in from the germline J gene. This chain joins TRBV5-1 and TRBJ2-5, with 10 positions matching TRBD1. The V and J ends lost 3 bases and 5 bases, in that order; junction bases with no gene match: 4. CDR3 length: 14 residues. Germline assignment: CDR1 SGHRS and CDR2 YFSETQ. The CDR3 is CASSSGQGWETQYF. The part of the CDR3 DNA that was read is TGCGCCAGCAGCTCGGGACAGGGGTGGGAGACC.

To note about this clone: The read terminates 3 residues ahead of where the CDR3 ends, so the germline J gene completes it. The genes are TRBV23-1 and TRBJ2-3; TRBD2 aligns across 7 bases. TRBV23-1 is sorted into the ORF group, with uncertain function. The CDR3 loop spans 15 amino acids. The junction had 10 bases not matched to a gene; V was cut back by 4 bases and J by 6 bases. CDR3 loop: CASSPSTSRRDTQYF. The sequenced CDR3 bases are TGCGCCAGCAGTCCGTCGACTAGCCGTCGGGATACG.

A word on this clone: The CDR3 end falls 3 residues outside the read, so it is completed with the germline J gene. The chain is built from TRBV28 and TRBJ1-5, with 8 bases that match TRBD1. Trimming took 4 bases from V and 5 from J; bases not matched to a gene: 13. The CDR3 runs 17 residues. Germline V gene data show CDR1 as MDHEN and CDR2 as SYDVKM. CDR3 bases read: TGTGCCAGCAGTTCCTTCCCCTCGACAGGGGCAGATCAGCCC. This codes for CASSSFPSTGADQP. The CDR3, in full, reads CASSSFPSTGADQPQHF.

Of note for this clone: The missing CDR3 end, 3 residues past where the read stops, is filled in from the germline J gene. The V and J genes are TRBV28 and TRBJ2-5; maybe TRBD1 (5 bases). V dropped 7 bases and J dropped 0 bases, with 12 bases sitting between them. Per germline, CDR1 MDHEN and CDR2 SYDVKM. The CDR3 is 14 residues long. The CDR3 sequence is CASNLDKYQETQYF. The part of the CDR3 DNA that was read is TGTGCCAGCAATCTGGACAAGTACCAAGAGACC.

Note on this clone: The CDR3 end falls 3 residues outside the read, so it is completed with the germline J gene. V gene TRBV29-1 combines with J gene TRBJ2-2, with D unclear. The CDR3 totals 12 residues. The V gene lost 4 bases and the J gene lost 6 bases, with 9 bases spanning the gap. Per the germline V gene, CDR1 is SQVTM and CDR2 is ANQGSEA. Partial CDR3 DNA: TGCAGCGTTGCTACGGGTCCCGGGGAG. This gives the protein CSVATGPGE. The entire CDR3 reads CSVATGPGELFF.

Concerning this clone itself: The read is 3 residues too short to cover the CDR3 end, so that end is filled in from the germline J gene. The chain has TRBV30 and TRBJ1-6; D is ambiguous. This CDR3 is 13 amino acids long. Trimming took 5 bases from V and 5 from J, leaving 10 bases between them. CDR1 is GTSNPN, CDR2 SVGIG, per germline (reference sequence). Partial CDR3 DNA: TGTGCCTGGGGTGCGGGGAATAATTCACCC. Its translation: CAWGAGNNSP. The full-length CDR3 reads as CAWGAGNNSPLHF.

In the case of this clone: The CDR3 extends 3 residues past the end of the read, so its final part is completed from the germline J gene. V gene TRBV14 combines with J gene TRBJ1-1; D not resolved. V dropped 4 bases and J dropped 1 base, with 10 bases sitting between them. Per germline, CDR1 SGHDN and CDR2 FVKESK. The CDR3 covers 14 residues. The covered CDR3 bases are TGTGCCAGCAGCCCAAGTCTAGCGAACACTGAA. It codes for CASSPSLANTE. The full CDR3 sequence reads CASSPSLANTEAFF.

On this clone: The read terminates 3 residues ahead of where the CDR3 ends, so the germline J gene completes it. The chain employs TRBV7-2 and TRBJ1-2; D might be TRBD1 (5 bases). This CDR3 region has 14 residues. Germline lookup yields CDR1 SGHTA and CDR2 FQGNSA. The CDR3 bases that were read are TGTGCCAGCAGCTTATCCTACAGGATAAGAGGC. Translated: CASSLSYRIRG. The whole CDR3 protein is CASSLSYRIRGYTF. The full variable domain, rest sourced from reference TRBV7-2 and TRBJ1-2, is GAGVSQSPSNKVTEKGKDVELRCDPISGHTALYWYRQSLGQGLEFLIYFQGNSAPDKSGLPSDRFSAERTGGSVSTLTIQRTQQEDSAVYLCASSLSYRIRGYTFGSGTRLTVV.

Comments on this clone: The read stops 3 residues short of the end of the CDR3; the missing end is completed from the germline J gene. The gene calls are TRBV12-3 or TRBV12-4 and TRBJ1-1, with D possibly matching TRBD1 (5 bases). This CDR3 spans 15 amino acids. Trimming left V 4 bases short and J 0 bases short, with 12 bases between. CDR3: CASSSGRLMNTEAFF. The sequenced part of the CDR3 DNA is TGTGCCAGCAGTTCAGGGCGCCTCATGAACACTGAA.

The CDR3 here is CASSLNAGYEQYF. CDR3 bases read: TGCGCCAGCAGCTTGAACGCGGGATACGAG. This sequence joins TRBV5-1 and TRBJ2-7, with D possibly TRBD2 on 6 matching bases. The CDR3 goes on 3 residues after the read ends, and that part is filled in from the germline J gene. This CDR3 region has 13 residues. V gave up 1 base and J gave up 4 bases, with 9 bases separating them. Germline V gives CDR1 SGHRS, CDR2 YFSETQ.

A word on this clone: The observed sequence ends 3 residues before the CDR3 terminus, with the missing tail filled in from the germline J gene. The rearrangement uses TRBV19 and TRBJ1-3; D call uncertain. The CDR3 sequence is 15 residues long. Germline V gene data show CDR1 as LNHDA and CDR2 as SQIVND (reference sequence). Trimming cost V 5 bases and J 2 bases, with 13 bases left between them. The CDR3 DNA, read in part, is TGTGCCAGTAGTCCGATACTAGGTACTGGAAACACC. Residues: CASSPILGTGNT. The full CDR3 is CASSPILGTGNTIYF.